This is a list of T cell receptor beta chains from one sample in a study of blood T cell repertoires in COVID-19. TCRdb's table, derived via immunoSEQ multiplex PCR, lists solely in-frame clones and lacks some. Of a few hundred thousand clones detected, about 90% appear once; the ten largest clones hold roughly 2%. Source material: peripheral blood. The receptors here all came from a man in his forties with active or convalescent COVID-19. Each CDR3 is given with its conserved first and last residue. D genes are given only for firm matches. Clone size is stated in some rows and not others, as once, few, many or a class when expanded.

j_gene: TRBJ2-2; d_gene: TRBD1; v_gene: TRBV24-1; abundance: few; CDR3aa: CATSDPAGTGSTGELFF; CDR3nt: TGTGCCACCAGTGATCCCGCCGGGACAGGCTCAACCGGGGAGCTGTTTTTT
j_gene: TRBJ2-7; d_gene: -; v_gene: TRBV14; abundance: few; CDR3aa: CASSQDRSDEQYF; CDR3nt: TGTGCCAGCAGCCAAGACCGATCGGACGAGCAGTACTTC
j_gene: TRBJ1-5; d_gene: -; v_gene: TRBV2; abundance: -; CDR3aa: CASRLQGRNQPQHF; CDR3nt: TGTGCCAGCAGATTACAGGGCCGCAATCAGCCCCAGCATTTT
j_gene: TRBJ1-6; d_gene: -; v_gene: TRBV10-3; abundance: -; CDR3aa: CAISESAAVSMSLHF; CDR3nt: TGTGCCATCAGTGAGTCCGCGGCAGTTAGTATGTCCCTCCACTTT
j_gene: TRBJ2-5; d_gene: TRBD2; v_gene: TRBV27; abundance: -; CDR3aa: CASSLTPSGGFKETQYF; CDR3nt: TGTGCCAGCAGTTTAACCCCTAGCGGGGGGTTTAAAGAGACCCAGTACTTC
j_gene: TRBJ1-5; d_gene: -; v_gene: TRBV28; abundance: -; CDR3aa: CASSLVTGLRNQPQHF; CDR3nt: TGTGCCAGCAGTTTAGTTACAGGGCTGCGCAATCAGCCCCAGCATTTT
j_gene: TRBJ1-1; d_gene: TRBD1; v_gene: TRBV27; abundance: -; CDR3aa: CASSSSDRVTEAFF; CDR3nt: TGTGCCAGCAGTTCCTCGGACAGGGTCACTGAAGCTTTCTTT
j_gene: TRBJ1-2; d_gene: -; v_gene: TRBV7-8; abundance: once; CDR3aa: CASSLNLRLFNYGYTF; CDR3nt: TGTGCCAGCAGCTTAAATCTACGACTTTTTAACTATGGCTACACCTTC
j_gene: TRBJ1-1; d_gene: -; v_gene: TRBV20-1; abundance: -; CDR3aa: CSASRNTEAFF; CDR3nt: TGCAGTGCTAGCAGGAACACTGAAGCTTTCTTT
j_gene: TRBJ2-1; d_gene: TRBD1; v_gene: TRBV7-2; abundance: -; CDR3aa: CASGSRTGVNEQFF; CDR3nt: TGTGCCAGCGGGTCCCGGACAGGGGTCAATGAGCAGTTCTTC
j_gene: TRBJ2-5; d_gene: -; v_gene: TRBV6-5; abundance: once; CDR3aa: CASSIGGEETQYF; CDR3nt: TGTGCCAGCAGTATTGGAGGGGAAGAGACCCAGTACTTC
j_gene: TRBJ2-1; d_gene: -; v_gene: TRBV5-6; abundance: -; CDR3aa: CASTPGGASYNEQFF; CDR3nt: TGTGCCAGCACCCCTGGGGGGGCATCCTACAATGAGCAGTTCTTC
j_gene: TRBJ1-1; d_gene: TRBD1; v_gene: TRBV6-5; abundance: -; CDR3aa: CASSYSRVDRALEAFF; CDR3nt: TGTGCCAGCAGTTACTCGAGAGTGGACAGGGCCTTGGAAGCTTTCTTT
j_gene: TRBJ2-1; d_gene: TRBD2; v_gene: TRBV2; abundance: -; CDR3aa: CASNAGEYNEQFF; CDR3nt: TGTGCCAGCAACGCGGGAGAGTACAATGAGCAGTTCTTC
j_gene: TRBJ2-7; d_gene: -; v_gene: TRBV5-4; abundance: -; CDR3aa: CASSLQTPGAEQYF; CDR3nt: TGTGCCAGCAGCTTACAAACCCCAGGGGCGGAGCAGTACTTC
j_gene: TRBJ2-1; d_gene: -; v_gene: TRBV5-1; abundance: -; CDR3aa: CASSLGTGSYNEQFF; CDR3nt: TGCGCCAGCAGCTTGGGGACTGGCTCCTACAATGAGCAGTTCTTC
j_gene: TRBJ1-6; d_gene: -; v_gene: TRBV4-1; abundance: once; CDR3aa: CASSQEWGLINSPLHF; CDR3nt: TGCGCCAGCAGCCAAGAGTGGGGGCTGATTAATTCACCCCTCCACTTT
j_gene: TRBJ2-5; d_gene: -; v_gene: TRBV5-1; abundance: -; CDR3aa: CASSLGSMETQYF; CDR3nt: TGCGCCAGCAGCTTGGGATCTATGGAGACCCAGTACTTC
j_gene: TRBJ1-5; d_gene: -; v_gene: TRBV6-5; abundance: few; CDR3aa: CASGEKNQPQHF; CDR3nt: TGTGCCAGCGGGGAGAAAAATCAGCCCCAGCATTTT
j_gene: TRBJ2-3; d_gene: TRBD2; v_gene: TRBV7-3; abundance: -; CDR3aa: CASSYNGLAGTNTQYF; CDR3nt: TGTGCCAGCAGCTATAACGGACTAGCCGGGACTAATACGCAGTATTTT
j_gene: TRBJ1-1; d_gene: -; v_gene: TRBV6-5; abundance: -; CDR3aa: CASSPRDNTEAFF; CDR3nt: TGTGCCAGCAGTCCTCGGGATAACACTGAAGCTTTCTTT
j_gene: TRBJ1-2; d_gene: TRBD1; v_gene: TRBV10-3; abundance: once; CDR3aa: CAISEWDSHGYTF; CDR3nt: TGTGCCATCAGTGAGTGGGACAGCCATGGCTACACCTTC
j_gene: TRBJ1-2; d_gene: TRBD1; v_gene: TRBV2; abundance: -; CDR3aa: CASTGTANYGYTF; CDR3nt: TGTGCCAGCACCGGGACAGCGAACTATGGCTACACCTTC
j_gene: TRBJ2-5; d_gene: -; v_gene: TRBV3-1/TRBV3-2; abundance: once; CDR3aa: CASSQRRQETQYF; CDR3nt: TGTGCCAGCAGCCAAAGGAGACAAGAGACCCAGTACTTC
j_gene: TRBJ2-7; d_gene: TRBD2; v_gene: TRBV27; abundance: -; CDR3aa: CASSLSGLAGGPSYEQYF; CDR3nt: TGTGCCAGCAGTTTATCGGGACTAGCGGGAGGGCCGTCCTACGAGCAGTACTTC
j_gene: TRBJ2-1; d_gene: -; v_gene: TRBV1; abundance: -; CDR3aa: CTSSQMPGTSVHNEQFF; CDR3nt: TGCACCAGCAGCCAAATGCCCGGGACTAGCGTACACAATGAGCAGTTCTTC
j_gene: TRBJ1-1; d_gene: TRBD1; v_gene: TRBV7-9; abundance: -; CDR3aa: CASSDRDRFTEAFF; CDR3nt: TGTGCCAGCAGCGACCGGGACAGATTTACTGAAGCTTTCTTT
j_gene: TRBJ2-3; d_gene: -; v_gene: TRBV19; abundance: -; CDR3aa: CASSTTGVGTDTQYF; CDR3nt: TGTGCCAGTAGCACAACCGGGGTCGGCACAGATACGCAGTATTTT
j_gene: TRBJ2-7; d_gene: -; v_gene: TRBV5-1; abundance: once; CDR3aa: CASSLGSSYEQYF; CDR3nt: TGCGCCAGCAGCTTGGGTAGCTCCTACGAGCAGTACTTC
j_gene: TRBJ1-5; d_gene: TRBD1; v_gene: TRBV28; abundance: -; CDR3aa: CASSPAGTGVHQPQHF; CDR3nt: TGTGCCAGCAGCCCCGCCGGGACAGGGGTGCATCAGCCCCAGCATTTT
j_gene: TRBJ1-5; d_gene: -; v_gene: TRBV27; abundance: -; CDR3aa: CASSHRGGNQPQHF; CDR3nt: TGTGCCAGCAGTCACCGGGGTGGCAATCAGCCCCAGCATTTT
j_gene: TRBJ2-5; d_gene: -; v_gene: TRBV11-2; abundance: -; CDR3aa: CASSSRQIQETQYF; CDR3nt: TGTGCCAGCAGCTCCCGACAGATCCAAGAGACCCAGTACTTC
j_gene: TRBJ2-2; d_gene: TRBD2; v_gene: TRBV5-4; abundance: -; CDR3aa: CASSSRGGRGGELFF; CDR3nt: TGTGCCAGCAGCTCCCGGGGGGGGCGAGGCGGGGAGCTGTTTTTT
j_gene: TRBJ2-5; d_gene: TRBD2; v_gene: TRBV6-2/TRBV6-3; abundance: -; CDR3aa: CASSLAGTSGTFEETQYF; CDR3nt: TGTGCCAGCAGTTTAGCCGGGACTAGCGGGACTTTCGAAGAGACCCAGTACTTC
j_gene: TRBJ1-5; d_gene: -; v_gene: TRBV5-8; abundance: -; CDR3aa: CASSLDGAGNQPQHF; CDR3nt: TGTGCCAGCAGCTTGGATGGGGCCGGCAATCAGCCCCAGCATTTT
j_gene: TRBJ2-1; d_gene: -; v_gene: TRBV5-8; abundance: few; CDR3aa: CASSLWGGRGYNEQFF; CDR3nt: TGTGCCAGCAGCTTGTGGGGTGGGAGAGGTTACAATGAGCAGTTCTTC
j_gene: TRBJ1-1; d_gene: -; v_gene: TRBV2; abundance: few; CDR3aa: CASSFTGQAEAFF; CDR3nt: TGTGCCAGCAGTTTTACAGGGCAGGCTGAAGCTTTCTTT
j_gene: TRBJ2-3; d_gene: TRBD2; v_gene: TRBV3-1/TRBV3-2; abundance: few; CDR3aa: CASSQDPAGGIDTQYF; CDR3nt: TGTGCCAGCAGCCAAGACCCCGCGGGGGGGATCGATACGCAGTATTTT
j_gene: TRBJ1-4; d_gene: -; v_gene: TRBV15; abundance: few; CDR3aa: CATSPGDHATNEKLFF; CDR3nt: TGTGCCACCAGCCCCGGAGATCATGCAACTAATGAAAAACTGTTTTTT
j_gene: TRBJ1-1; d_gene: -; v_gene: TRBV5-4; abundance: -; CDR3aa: CASSSGSQARNTEAFF; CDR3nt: TGTGCCAGCAGCTCCGGATCCCAAGCTAGGAACACTGAAGCTTTCTTT
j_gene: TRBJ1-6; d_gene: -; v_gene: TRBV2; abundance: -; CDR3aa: CASRPQGMSSYNSPLHF; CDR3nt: TGTGCCAGCAGACCTCAGGGAATGAGCTCCTATAATTCACCCCTCCACTTT
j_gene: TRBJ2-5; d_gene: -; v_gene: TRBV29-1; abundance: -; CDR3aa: CSVASFGETQYF; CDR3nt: TGCAGCGTTGCGAGTTTCGGAGAGACCCAGTACTTC
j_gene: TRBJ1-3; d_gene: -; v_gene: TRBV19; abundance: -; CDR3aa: CASSNRKSSGNTIYF; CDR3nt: TGTGCCAGTAGTAACCGTAAGAGCTCTGGAAACACCATATATTTT
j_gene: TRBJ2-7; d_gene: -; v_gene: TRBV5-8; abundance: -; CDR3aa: CASSLPGQSSYEQYF; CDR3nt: TGTGCCAGCAGCTTACCCGGACAGAGCTCCTACGAGCAGTACTTC
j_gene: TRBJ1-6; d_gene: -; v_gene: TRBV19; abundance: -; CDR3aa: CASSGGHSLSVNSPLHF; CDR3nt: TGTGCCAGTAGTGGGGGACACTCCCTTTCGGTGAATTCACCCCTCCACTTT
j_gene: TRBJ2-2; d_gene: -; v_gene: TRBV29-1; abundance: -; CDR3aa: CSVVGGNTGELFF; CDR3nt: TGCAGCGTTGTGGGGGGGAACACCGGGGAGCTGTTTTTT
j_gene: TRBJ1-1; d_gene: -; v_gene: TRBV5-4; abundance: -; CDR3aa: CASSKGRVRGTEAFF; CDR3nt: TGTGCCAGCAGCAAAGGACGGGTGCGGGGCACTGAAGCTTTCTTT
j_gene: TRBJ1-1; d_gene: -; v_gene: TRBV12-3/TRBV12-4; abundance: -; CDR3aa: CASSLREDTEAFF; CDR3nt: TGTGCCAGCAGTCTTAGGGAGGATACTGAAGCTTTCTTT
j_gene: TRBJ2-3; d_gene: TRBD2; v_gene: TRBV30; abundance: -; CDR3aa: CAWSIGKLAGGPGDTQYF; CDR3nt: TGTGCCTGGAGCATCGGAAAACTAGCGGGAGGGCCGGGAGATACGCAGTATTTT
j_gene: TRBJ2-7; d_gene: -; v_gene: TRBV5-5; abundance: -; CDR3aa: CASSIGHSYEQYF; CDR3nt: TGTGCCAGCAGCATAGGACACAGCTACGAGCAGTACTTC